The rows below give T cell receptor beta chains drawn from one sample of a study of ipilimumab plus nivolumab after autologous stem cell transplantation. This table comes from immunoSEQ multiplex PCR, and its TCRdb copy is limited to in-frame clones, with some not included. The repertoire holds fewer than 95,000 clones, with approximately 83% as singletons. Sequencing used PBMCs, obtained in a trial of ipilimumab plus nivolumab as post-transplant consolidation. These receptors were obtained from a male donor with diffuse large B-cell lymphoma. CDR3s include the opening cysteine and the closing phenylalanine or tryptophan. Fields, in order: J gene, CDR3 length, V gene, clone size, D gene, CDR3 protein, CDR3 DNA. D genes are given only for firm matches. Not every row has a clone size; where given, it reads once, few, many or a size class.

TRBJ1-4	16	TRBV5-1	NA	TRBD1	CASSLEAGGTNEKLFF	TGCGCCAGCAGCTTGGAGGCAGGGGGAACTAATGAAAAACTGTTTTTT
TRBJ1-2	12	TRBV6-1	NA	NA	CASRLKVYGYTF	TGTGCCAGCAGGTTGAAGGTCTATGGCTACACCTTC
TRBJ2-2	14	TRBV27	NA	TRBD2	CASSSGLGAGELFF	TGTGCCAGCAGTTCCGGACTAGGGGCCGGGGAGCTGTTTTTT
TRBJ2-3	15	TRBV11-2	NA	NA	CASSFRGYLTDTQYF	TGTGCCAGCAGCTTTAGGGGGTACCTCACAGATACGCAGTATTTT
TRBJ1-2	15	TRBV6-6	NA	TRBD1	CASRRTGGFDYGYTF	TGTGCCAGCAGACGGACAGGGGGCTTTGACTATGGCTACACCTTC
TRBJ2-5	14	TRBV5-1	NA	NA	CASSFGTNQETQYF	TGCGCCAGCAGCTTCGGCACGAACCAAGAGACCCAGTACTTC
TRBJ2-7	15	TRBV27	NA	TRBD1	CASSLGRQGLLEQYF	TGTGCCAGCAGTTTAGGGCGACAGGGGCTCCTCGAGCAGTACTTC
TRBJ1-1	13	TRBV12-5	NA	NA	CASGLVNEDEAFF	TGTGCTAGTGGTTTGGTAAACGAGGATGAAGCTTTCTTT
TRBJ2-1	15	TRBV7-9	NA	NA	CASSLSAGARNEQFF	TGTGCCAGCAGCCTATCGGCGGGGGCGCGCAATGAGCAGTTCTTC
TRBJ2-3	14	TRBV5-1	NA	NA	CASSSRDRTDTQYF	TGCGCCAGCAGCTCCCGGGACCGCACAGATACGCAGTATTTT
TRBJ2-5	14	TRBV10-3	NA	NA	CAISGPGARETQYF	TGTGCCATCAGTGGTCCGGGGGCGCGGGAGACCCAGTACTTC
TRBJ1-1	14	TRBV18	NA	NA	CASSPDTGYTEAFF	TGTGCCAGCTCCCCCGATACAGGGTACACTGAAGCTTTCTTT
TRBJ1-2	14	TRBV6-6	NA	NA	CASSSTTATYGYTF	TGTGCCAGCAGCTCTACGACAGCGACTTATGGCTACACCTTC
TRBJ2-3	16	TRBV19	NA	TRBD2	CASSARTSGDLDTQYF	TGTGCCAGTAGTGCTCGGACTAGCGGGGATCTAGATACGCAGTATTTT
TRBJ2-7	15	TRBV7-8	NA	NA	CASSLGNAVSYEQYF	TGTGCCAGCAGCTTAGGCAATGCGGTCTCCTACGAGCAGTACTTC
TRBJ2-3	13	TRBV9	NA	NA	CASSVLEGDTQYF	TGTGCCAGCAGCGTACTAGAAGGAGATACGCAGTATTTT
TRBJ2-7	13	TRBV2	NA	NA	CASSPHIGLEQYF	TGTGCCAGCAGCCCACATATAGGGCTCGAGCAGTACTTC
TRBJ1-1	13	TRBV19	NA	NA	CASSITLNTEAFF	TGTGCCAGTAGTATAACCTTGAACACTGAAGCTTTCTTT
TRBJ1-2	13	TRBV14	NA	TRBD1	CASSSRGRVGYTF	TGTGCCAGCAGTTCTAGGGGGCGCGTAGGCTACACCTTC
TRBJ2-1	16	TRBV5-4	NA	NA	CASSLGGSIKRNEQFF	TGTGCCAGCAGCTTGGGTGGCTCCATTAAGAGGAATGAGCAGTTCTTC
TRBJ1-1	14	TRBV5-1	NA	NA	CASRPTDGNTEAFF	TGCGCCAGCAGGCCCACCGACGGGAACACTGAAGCTTTCTTT
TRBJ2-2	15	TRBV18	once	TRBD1	CASSGGQANTGELFF	TGTGCCAGCTCAGGTGGACAGGCTAACACCGGGGAGCTGTTTTTT
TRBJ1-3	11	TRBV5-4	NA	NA	CASSSIDTIYF	TGTGCCAGCAGCTCAATTGACACCATATATTTT
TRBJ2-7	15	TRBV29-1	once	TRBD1	CSVEEGDRGLHEQYF	TGCAGCGTTGAAGAGGGAGACAGGGGGCTCCACGAGCAGTACTTC
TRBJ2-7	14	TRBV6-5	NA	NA	CASRWTETSYEQYF	TGTGCCAGCAGGTGGACGGAGACGTCCTACGAGCAGTACTTC
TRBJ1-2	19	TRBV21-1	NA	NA	CASSHPGGRAPRSNYGYTF	TGTGCCAGCAGTCACCCCGGGGGCAGGGCCCCTCGGAGTAACTATGGCTACACCTTC
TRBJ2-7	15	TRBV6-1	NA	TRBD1	CASSVRDRVFYEQYF	TGTGCCAGCAGTGTCCGGGACAGGGTCTTCTACGAGCAGTACTTC
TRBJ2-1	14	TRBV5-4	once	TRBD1	CASRAWDSDNEQFF	TGTGCCAGCAGAGCTTGGGACAGCGACAATGAGCAGTTCTTC
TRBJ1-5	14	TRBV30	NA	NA	CAWTLPGSNQPQHF	TGTGCCTGGACCTTACCCGGGAGCAATCAGCCCCAGCATTTT
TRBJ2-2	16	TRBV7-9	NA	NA	CASSSSPGTFTGELFF	TGTGCCAGCAGCTCGAGTCCCGGGACATTTACCGGGGAGCTGTTTTTT
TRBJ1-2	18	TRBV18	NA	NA	CASSPLLQTGQADYGYTF	TGTGCCAGCTCACCTCTCCTTCAGACAGGACAAGCTGACTATGGCTACACCTTC
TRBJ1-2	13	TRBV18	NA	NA	CASSETVNYGYTF	TGTGCCAGCTCAGAAACAGTTAACTATGGCTACACCTTC
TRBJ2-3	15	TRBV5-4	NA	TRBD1	CASSQRDRDTDTQYF	TGTGCCAGCAGTCAAAGGGACAGGGACACAGATACGCAGTATTTT
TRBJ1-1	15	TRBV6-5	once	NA	CASSYSTVGNTEAFF	TGTGCCAGCAGTTACTCGACGGTAGGGAACACTGAAGCTTTCTTT
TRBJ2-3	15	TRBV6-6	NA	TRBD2	CASSSSGGSADTQYF	TGTGCCAGCAGTTCTAGCGGGGGGAGCGCAGATACGCAGTATTTT
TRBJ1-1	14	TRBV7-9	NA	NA	CASSLALRVGEAFF	TGTGCCAGCAGCTTAGCCCTCAGGGTCGGTGAAGCTTTCTTT
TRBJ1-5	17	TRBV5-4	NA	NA	CATYICRVLTFGQPQHF	NA
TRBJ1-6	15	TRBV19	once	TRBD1	CASSTPDRGLSPLHF	TGTGCCAGTAGTACCCCCGACAGGGGGCTTTCACCCCTCCACTTT
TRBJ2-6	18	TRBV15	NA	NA	CATSRDNPGSSGANVLTF	TGTGCCACCAGCAGAGATAACCCGGGCAGCTCTGGGGCCAACGTCCTGACTTTC
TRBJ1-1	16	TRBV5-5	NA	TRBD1	CASSLAGAGGHTEAFF	TGTGCCAGCAGCTTGGCCGGGGCAGGGGGGCACACTGAAGCTTTCTTT
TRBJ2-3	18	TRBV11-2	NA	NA	CASSPSRSQGSEADTQYF	TGTGCCAGCAGCCCGTCACGATCCCAGGGCTCTGAGGCAGATACGCAGTATTTT
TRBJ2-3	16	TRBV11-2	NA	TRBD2	CASMWVAGGQVDTQYF	TGTGCCAGCATGTGGGTGGCGGGGGGGCAGGTAGATACGCAGTATTTT
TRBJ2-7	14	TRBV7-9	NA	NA	CASSPGGQSYEQYF	TGTGCCAGCAGCCCAGGAGGACAGAGCTACGAGCAGTACTTC
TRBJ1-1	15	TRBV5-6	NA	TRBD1	CASSTGQGGWTEAFF	TGTGCCAGCAGCACCGGACAGGGGGGATGGACTGAAGCTTTCTTT
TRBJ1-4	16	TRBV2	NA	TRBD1	CASSLTRDRLNEKLFF	TGTGCCAGCAGTCTAACCCGGGACAGGCTCAATGAAAAACTGTTTTTT
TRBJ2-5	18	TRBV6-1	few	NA	CASSEGKGYRDNQETQYF	TGTGCCAGCAGTGAGGGAAAAGGCTACCGGGACAACCAAGAGACCCAGTACTTC
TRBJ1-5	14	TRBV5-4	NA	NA	CASSSSPEGQPQHF	TGTGCCAGCAGCTCGTCGCCCGAGGGACAGCCCCAGCATTTT
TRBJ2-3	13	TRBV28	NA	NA	CASSRDSTDTQYF	TGTGCCAGCAGTCGGGACAGCACAGATACGCAGTATTTT